This T cell receptor beta chain was documented in a study of shared clonotypes between healthy human individuals. In the study overall: Three CD4 naive, three CD4 memory, two CD8 naive and one CD8 memory plate were used per donor.

The sorted-subset replicate PCRs were given around 200 ng DNA, which is tens of thousands of T cell genomes. The data were produced by immunoSEQ multiplex PCR, yet TCRdb's version contains in-frame clones alone and is incomplete. The sample shows over 2 million clones, around 96% of them seen only once. Trimming removed 2 bases from V and 4 bases from J, with 14 bases in between. This CDR3 contains 15 residues. The germline V gene has CDR1 SEHNR and CDR2 FQNEAQ (reference sequence). Naive CD8 isolation took CD45RO-negative cells positively selected for CCR7 and excluded terminally differentiated effector memory CD45RA+ cells. The donors were adults (healthy and HIV-negative) with no recent acute infections or vaccinations.

The sample consisted of naive CD8+ T cells sorted from blood. The sequence came from a young man in good health. The chain joins TRBV7-9 to TRBJ1-2, with D possibly TRBD1 on 6 matching bases. The CDR3 is CASSLSTGAGYGYTF. DNA for the CDR3: TGTGCCAGCAGCTTATCTACGGGGGCGGGCTATGGCTACACCTTC.